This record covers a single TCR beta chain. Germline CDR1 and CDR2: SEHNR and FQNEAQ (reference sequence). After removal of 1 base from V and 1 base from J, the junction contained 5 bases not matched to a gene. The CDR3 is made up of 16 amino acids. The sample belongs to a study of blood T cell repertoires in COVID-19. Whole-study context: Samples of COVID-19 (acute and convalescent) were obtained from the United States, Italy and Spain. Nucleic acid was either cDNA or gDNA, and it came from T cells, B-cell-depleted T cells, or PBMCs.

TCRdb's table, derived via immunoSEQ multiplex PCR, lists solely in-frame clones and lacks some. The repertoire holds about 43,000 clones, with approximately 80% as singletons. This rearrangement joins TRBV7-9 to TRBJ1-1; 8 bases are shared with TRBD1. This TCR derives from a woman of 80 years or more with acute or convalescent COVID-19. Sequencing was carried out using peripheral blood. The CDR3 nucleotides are TGTGCCAGCAGCTTAGGGACAGGGAGGGGGAACACTGAAGCTTTCTTT. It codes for CASSLGTGRGNTEAFF.